The count of the clone carrying this T cell receptor beta chain is one. Its antigen is unknown. With 60 Vbeta and 13 Jbeta primers, the PCR was carried out. Profiling relied on immunoSEQ multiplex PCR, and the TCRdb table lists in-frame clones only, not all of them. Of under 300,000 clones detected, roughly 70% appear once; the ten largest clones hold around 2.3%. This sample is drawn from a study of cytomegalovirus exposure and HLA in healthy donors. Looking at the study overall: An earlier analysis found some 120 million unique TCR beta sequences from about 190 million T cells. The study's findings and limits: A later analysis, which compared TCR beta chains of equal frequency, found the HLA-associated ones more clonally expanded.

CDR1 is SGDLS, CDR2 YYNGEE, per germline. Losses at the gene ends were 4 bases for V and 2 bases for J; bases not matched to a gene: 6. The CDR3 sequence is 15 residues long. The chain couples TRBV9 to TRBJ2-3; TRBD1 matches 8 bases. The sequenced sample consisted of PBMCs. This TCR derives from a female donor in good health and CMV-seronegative. CDR3 DNA sequence: TGTGCCAGCAGCACCCGGACAGGGCCCACAGATACGCAGTATTTT. Its protein is CASSTRTGPTDTQYF.